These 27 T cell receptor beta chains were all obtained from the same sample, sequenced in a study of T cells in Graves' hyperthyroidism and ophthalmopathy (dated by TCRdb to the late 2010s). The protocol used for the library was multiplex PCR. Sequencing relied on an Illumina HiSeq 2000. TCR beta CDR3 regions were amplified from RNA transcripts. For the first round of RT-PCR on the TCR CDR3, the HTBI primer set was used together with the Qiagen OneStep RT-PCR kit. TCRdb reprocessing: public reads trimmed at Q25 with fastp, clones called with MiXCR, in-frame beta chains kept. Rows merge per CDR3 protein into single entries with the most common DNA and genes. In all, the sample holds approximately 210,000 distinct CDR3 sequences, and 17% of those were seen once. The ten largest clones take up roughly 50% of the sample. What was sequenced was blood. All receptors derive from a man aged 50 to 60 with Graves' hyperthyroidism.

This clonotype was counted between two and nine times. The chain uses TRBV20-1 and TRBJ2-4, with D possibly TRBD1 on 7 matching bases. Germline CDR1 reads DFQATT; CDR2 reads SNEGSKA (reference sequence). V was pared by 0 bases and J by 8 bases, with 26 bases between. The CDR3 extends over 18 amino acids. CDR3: CSARDISRAAGGLYIQYF. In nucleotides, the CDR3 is TGCAGTGCTAGAGATATATCCAGGGCGGCAGGGGGGTTATACATTCAGTACTTC.

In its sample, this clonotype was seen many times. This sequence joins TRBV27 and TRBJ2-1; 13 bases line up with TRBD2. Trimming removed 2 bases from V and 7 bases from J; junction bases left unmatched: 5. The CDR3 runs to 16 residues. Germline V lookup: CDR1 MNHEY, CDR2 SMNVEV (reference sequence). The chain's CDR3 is CASSLPPTSGRNEQFF. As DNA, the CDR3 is TGTGCCAGCAGTTTACCCCCGACTAGCGGGAGGAATGAGCAGTTCTTC.

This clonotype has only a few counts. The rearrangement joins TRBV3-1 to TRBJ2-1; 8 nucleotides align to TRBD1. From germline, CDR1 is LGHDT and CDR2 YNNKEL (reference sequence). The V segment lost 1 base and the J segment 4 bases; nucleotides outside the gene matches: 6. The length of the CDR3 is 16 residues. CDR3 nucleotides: TGTGCCAGCAGCCAAGCCTGGGACAGGAGGTACAATGAGCAGTTCTTC. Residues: CASSQAWDRRYNEQFF.

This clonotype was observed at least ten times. The CDR3 sequence is CASSFRGRAGELFF. The DNA of the CDR3 is TGTGCCAGCAGCTTTAGGGGACGCGCCGGGGAGCTGTTTTTT. The chain links TRBV11-3 to TRBJ2-2, with D tentatively TRBD1 or TRBD2 (5 bases each). This CDR3 contains 14 residues. Germline CDR1 is SGHNT and CDR2 is YENEEA. The V and J ends lost 3 bases and 6 bases respectively, with 11 bases between them.

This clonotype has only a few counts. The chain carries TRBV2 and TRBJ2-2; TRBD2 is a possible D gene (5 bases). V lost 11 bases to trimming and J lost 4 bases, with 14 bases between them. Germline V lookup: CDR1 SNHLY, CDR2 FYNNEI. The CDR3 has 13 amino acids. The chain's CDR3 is CAGIGVRTGELFF. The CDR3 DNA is TGTGCCGGCATCGGGGTACGCACCGGGGAGCTGTTTTTT. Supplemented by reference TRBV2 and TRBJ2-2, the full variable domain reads EPEVTQTPSHQVTQMGQEVILRCVPISNHLYFYWYRQILGQKVEFLVSFYNNEISEKSEIFDDQFSVERPDGSNFTLKIRSTKLEDSAMYFCAGIGVRTGELFFGEGSRLTVL.

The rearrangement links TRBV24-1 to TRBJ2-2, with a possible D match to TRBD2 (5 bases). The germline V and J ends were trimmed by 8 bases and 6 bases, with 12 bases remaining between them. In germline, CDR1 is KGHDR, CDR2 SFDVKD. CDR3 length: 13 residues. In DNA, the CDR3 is TGTGCCACCATTACGGGGTGGGCCGGGGAGCTGTTTTTT. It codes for CATITGWAGELFF.

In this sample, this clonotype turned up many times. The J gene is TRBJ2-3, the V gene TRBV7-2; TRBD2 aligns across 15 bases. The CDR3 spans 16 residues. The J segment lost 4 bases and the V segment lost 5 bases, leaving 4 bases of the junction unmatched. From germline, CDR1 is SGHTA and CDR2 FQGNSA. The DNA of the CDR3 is TGTGCCAGCAGCCGGACTAGCGGGAGGGTGGCAGATACGCAGTATTTT. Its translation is CASSRTSGRVADTQYF.

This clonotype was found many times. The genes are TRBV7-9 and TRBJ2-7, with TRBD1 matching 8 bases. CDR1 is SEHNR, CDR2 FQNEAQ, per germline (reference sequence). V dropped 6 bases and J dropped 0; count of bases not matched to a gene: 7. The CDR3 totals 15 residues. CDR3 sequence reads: CASSLQTGASYEQYF. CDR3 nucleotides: TGTGCCAGCAGTCTTCAGACAGGGGCCTCCTACGAGCAGTACTTC.

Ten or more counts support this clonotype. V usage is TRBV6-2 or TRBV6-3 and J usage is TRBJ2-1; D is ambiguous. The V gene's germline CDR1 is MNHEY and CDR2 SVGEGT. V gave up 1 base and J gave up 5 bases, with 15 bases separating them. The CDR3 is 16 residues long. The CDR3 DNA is TGTGCCAGCAGTTACTATCTCCATGACCCAAACAATGAGCAGTTCTTC. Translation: CASSYYLHDPNNEQFF.

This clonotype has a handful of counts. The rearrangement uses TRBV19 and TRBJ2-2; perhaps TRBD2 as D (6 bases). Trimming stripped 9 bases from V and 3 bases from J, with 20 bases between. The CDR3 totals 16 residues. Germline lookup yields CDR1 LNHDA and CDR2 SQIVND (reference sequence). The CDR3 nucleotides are TGTGCCAGCGGAGAACTAGCCCCCCTTGACACCGGGGAGCTGTTTTTT. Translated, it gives CASGELAPLDTGELFF.

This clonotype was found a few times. In DNA, the CDR3 is TGTGCCAGTAGTTTAAGGACAGGCGGTGTATTTAATCAGCCCCAGCATTTT. Protein product: CASSLRTGGVFNQPQHF. The chain is built from TRBV19 and TRBJ1-5; 7 bases are a match to TRBD1. CDR3 length: 17 residues. The germline V gene has CDR1 LNHDA and CDR2 SQIVND (reference sequence). J gave up 4 bases and V 5 bases, and 14 bases lay outside the gene matches.

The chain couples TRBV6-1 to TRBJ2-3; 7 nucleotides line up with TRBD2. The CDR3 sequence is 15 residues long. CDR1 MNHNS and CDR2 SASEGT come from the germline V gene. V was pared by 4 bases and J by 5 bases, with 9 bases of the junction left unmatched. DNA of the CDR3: TGTGCCAGCAGTGGACCGGGACCGGGAGGAGATACGCAGTATTTT. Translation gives CASSGPGPGGDTQYF.

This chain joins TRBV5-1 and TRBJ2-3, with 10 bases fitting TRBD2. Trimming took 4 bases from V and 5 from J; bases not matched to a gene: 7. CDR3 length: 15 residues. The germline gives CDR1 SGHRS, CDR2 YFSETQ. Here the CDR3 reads CASSLQAGGRDTQYF. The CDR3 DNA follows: TGCGCCAGCAGCCTCCAAGCGGGAGGGAGAGATACGCAGTATTTT.

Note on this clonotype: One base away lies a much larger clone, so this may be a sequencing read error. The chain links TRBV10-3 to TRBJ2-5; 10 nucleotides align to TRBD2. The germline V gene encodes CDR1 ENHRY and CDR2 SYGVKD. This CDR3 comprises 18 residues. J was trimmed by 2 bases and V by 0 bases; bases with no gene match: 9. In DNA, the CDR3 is TGTGCCATCAGTGAGTCGGTGGGAGGACTAGCGGCGCAAGAGACCCAGTACTTC. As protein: CAISESVGGLAAQETQYF.

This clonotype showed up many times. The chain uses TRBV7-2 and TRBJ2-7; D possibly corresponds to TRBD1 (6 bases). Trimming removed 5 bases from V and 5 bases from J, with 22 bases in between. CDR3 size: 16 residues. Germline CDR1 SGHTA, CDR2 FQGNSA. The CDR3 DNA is TGTGCCAGCAGCCCCGAGGGGGTTTCGGGGTCGAACGAGCAGTACTTC. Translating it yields CASSPEGVSGSNEQYF.

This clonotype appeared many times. CDR3 region: CASSLNGGSQETQYF. For the CDR3, the DNA is TGTGCCAGCAGCTTAAATGGCGGATCCCAAGAGACCCAGTACTTC. The V call is TRBV7-2, the J call TRBJ2-5, with D hard to call. The CDR3 runs 15 residues. V was shortened by 2 bases and J by 1 base, with 11 bases between the two germline ends. In germline, CDR1 is SGHTA, CDR2 FQGNSA.

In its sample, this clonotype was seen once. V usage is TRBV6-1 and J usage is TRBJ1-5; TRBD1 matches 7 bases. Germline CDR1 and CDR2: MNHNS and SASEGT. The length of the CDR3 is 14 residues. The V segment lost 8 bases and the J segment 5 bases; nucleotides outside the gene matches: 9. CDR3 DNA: TGTGCCAGCGCTCGAGAAGGGGGCGATCAGCCCCAGCATTTT. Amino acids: CASAREGGDQPQHF.

Here the CDR3 reads CASSIRGGADTQYF. The CDR3 nucleotides read TGTGCCAGTAGTATAAGAGGGGGGGCAGATACGCAGTATTTT. The chain has TRBV19 and TRBJ2-3, with D possibly being TRBD2 (7 bases). The V end lost 2 bases, the J end lost 4 bases, and 10 bases lay between the germline ends. Germline lookup yields CDR1 LNHDA and CDR2 SQIVND (reference sequence). The CDR3 is 14 amino acids. Together with reference TRBV19 and TRBJ2-3, the CDR3 gives the full variable domain: DGGITQSPKYLFRKEGQNVTLSCEQNLNHDAMYWYRQDPGQGLRLIYYSQIVNDFQKGDIAEGYSVSREKKESFPLTVTSAQKNPTAFYLCASSIRGGADTQYFGPGTRLTVL.

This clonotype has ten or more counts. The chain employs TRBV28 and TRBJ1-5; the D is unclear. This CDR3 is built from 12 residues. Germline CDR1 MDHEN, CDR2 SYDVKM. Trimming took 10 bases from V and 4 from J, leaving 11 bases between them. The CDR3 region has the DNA TGTGCCACCTCGGTAGGGAATCAGCCCCAGCATTTT. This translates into CATSVGNQPQHF.

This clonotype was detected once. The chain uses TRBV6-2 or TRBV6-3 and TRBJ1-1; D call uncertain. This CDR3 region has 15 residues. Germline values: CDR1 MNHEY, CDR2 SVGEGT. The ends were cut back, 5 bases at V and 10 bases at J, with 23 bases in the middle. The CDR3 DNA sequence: TGTGCCAGCAGTCCCGGACCTCTTTTAGTCCTTGGAGCTTTCTTT. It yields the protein CASSPGPLLVLGAFF.

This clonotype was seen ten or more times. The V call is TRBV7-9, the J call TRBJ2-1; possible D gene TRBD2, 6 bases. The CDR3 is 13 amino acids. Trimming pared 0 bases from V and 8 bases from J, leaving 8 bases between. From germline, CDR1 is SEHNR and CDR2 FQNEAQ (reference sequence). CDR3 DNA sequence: TGTGCCAGCAGCTTAGCGGGGGGTCATGAGCAGTTCTTC. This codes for CASSLAGGHEQFF.

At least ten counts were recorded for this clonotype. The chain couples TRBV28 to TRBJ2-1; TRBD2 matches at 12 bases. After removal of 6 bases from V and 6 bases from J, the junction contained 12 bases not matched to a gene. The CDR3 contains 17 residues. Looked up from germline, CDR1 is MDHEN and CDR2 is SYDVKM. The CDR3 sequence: CASRTGLAGKGGNEQFF. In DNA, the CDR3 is TGTGCCAGCAGAACCGGACTAGCGGGAAAGGGCGGCAATGAGCAGTTCTTC.

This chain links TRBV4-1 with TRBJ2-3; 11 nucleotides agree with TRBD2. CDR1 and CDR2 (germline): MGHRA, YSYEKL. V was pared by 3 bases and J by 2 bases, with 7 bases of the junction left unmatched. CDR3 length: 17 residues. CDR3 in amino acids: CASSQTTSGAYTDTQYF. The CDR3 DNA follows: TGCGCCAGCAGCCAGACGACTAGCGGGGCGTACACAGATACGCAGTATTTT.

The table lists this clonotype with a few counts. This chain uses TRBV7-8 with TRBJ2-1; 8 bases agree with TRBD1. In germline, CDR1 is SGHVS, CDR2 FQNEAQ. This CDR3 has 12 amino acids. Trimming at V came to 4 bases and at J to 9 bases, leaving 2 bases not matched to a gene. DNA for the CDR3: TGTGCCAGCAGCTCAGGGGGCCCTGAGCAGTTCTTC. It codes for CASSSGGPEQFF.

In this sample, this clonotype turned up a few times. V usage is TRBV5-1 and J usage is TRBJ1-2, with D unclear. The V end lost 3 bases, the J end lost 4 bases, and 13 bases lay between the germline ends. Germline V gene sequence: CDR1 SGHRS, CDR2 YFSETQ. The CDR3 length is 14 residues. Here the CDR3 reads CASSSLPGLYGYTF. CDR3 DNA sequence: TGCGCCAGCAGCTCGCTACCGGGCCTCTATGGCTACACCTTC.

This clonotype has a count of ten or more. CDR3 DNA: TGTGCCAGCAGTGAAGTTCGGGACTGGCAGAGGGAAGGCTACACCTTC. Residues: CASSEVRDWQREGYTF. This chain uses TRBV6-1 with TRBJ1-2; D possibly corresponds to TRBD1 (5 bases). The CDR3 loop spans 16 amino acids. The ends were cut back, 1 base at V and 8 bases at J, with 20 bases in the middle. Germline CDR1 MNHNS, CDR2 SASEGT.

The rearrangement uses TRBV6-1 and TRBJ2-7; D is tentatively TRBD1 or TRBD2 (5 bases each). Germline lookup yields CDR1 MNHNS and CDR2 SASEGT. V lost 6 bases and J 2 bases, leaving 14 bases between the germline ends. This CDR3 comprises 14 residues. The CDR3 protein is CASSPVQGAYEQYF. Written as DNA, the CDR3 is TGTGCCAGCAGCCCGGTTCAGGGAGCCTACGAGCAGTACTTC.